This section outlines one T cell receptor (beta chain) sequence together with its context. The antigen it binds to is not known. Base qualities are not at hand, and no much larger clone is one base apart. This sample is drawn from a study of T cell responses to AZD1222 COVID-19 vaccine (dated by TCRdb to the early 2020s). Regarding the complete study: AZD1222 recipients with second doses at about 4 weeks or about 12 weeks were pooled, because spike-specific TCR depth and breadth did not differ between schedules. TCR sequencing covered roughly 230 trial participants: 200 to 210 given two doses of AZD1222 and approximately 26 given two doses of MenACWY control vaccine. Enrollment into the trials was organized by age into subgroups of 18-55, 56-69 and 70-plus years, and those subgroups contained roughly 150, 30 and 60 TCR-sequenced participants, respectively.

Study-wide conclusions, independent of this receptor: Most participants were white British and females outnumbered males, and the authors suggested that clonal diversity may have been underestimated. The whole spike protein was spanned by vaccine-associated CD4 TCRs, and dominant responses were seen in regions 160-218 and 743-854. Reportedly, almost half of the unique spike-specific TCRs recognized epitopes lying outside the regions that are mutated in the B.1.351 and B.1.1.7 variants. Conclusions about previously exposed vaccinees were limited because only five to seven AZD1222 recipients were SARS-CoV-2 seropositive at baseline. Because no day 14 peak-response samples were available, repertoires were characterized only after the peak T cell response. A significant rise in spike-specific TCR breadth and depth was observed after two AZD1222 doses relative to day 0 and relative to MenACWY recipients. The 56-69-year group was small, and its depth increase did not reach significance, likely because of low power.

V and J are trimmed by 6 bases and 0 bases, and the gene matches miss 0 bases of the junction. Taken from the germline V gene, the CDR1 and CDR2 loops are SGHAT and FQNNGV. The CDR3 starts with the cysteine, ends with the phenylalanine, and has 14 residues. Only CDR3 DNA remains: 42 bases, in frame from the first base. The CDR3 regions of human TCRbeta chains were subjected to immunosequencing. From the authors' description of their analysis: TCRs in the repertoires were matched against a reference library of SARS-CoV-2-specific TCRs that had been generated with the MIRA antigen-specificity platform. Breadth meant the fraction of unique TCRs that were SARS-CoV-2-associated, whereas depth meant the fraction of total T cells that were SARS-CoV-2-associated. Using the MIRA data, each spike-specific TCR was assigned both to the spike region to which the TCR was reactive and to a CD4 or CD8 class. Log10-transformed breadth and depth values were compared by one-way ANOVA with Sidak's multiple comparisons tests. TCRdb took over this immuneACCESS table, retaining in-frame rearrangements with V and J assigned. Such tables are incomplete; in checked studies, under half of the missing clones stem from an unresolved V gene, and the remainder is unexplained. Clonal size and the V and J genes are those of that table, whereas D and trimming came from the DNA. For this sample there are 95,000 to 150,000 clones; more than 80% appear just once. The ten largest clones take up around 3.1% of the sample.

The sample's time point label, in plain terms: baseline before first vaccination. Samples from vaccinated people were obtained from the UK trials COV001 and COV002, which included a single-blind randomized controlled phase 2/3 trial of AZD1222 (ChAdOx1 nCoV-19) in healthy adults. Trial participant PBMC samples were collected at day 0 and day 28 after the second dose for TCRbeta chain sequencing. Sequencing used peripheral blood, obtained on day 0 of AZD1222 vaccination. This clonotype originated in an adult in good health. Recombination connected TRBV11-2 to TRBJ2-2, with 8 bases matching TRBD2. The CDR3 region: CASRTSANTGELFF. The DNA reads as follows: TGTGCCAGCAGGACTAGCGCGAACACCGGGGAGCTGTTTTTT.